This T cell receptor (beta chain) was sequenced during a study of blood T cell repertoires in COVID-19. Study-level information: Some COVID-19 samples were acute and others convalescent; all came from the United States, Italy and Spain.

This clone appeared a single time. In the authors' methods: Estimation of nucleated cell counts relied on the amplification of reference gene primers. The repertoire was sequenced with immunoSEQ multiplex PCR; TCRdb's copy has only in-frame clones and lacks some. That table gives V, J and clone size, and the DNA gave D and trimming. This table has 300,000 to 400,000 clones, roughly 90% appearing once. Patients at the Seattle site were enrolled during active infection and followed longitudinally. This TCR was recovered from a woman younger than 45 with COVID-19, enrolled during active disease. The sample comprised peripheral blood.

The CDR3 here is CASSRQGPNTEAFF. The CDR3 region has the DNA TGTGCCAGCAGTCGACAGGGTCCGAACACTGAAGCTTTCTTT. The J gene is TRBJ1-1, the V gene TRBV27; TRBD1 matches at 7 bases. The J segment lost 1 base and the V segment lost 5 bases, leaving 4 bases of the junction unmatched. There are 14 residues in the CDR3. Germline V gives CDR1 MNHEY, CDR2 SMNVEV (reference sequence).